Included here is one T cell receptor beta chain sequence, with context. This sample is part of a study of blood T cell repertoires in COVID-19. Across the whole study: Researchers got acute and convalescent COVID-19 samples from the United States, Italy and Spain. PBMCs, B-cell-depleted T cells, or T cells provided the cDNA or gDNA that made up the material.

The V end was cut by 4 bases, the J end by 1 base, with 7 bases between. This CDR3 region has 12 residues. Germline lookup yields CDR1 GTSNPN and CDR2 SVGIG (reference sequence). In the source study's methods: Researchers report that nucleated cell counts were estimated from reference gene primer amplification. TCRdb's copy holds only in-frame clones and misses some; the assay was immunoSEQ multiplex PCR. V, J and clone size derive from that table, while D and trimming were established from the DNA sequence. This sample yields some 98,000 clones, of which 82% are seen a single time; roughly 11% belongs to the top ten.

The clonotype was recovered from a man between 65 and 85 years old with active or convalescent COVID-19. The chain couples TRBV30 to TRBJ1-1; no clear D gene. The sample was peripheral blood. DNA for the CDR3: TGTGCCTGGAATCGGGGGAACACTGAAGCTTTCTTT. Protein: CAWNRGNTEAFF.